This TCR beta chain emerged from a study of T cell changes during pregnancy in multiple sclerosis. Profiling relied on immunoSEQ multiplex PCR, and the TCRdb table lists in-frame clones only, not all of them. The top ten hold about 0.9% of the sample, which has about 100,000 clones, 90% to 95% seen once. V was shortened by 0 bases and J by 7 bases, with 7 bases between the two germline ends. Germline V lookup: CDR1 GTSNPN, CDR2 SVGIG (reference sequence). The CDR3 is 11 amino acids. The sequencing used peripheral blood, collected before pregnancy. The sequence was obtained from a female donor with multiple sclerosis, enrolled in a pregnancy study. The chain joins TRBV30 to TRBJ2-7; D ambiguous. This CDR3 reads CAWSVIKEQYF. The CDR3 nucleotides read TGTGCCTGGAGTGTAATAAAAGAGCAGTACTTC.